A single sample is the source of the 23 T cell receptor beta chains below, sequenced in a study of tumor-infiltrating lymphocytes in primary liver carcinoma. Co-extracting RNA and DNA was done with 20-30 mg of unsorted bulk tissue as input. With around 490 ng total RNA as template and a constant-region primer, TCR beta cDNA was made. Amplification in three nested multiplex PCR rounds with slightly modified ARM-PCR gave rise to TCR beta libraries. Each of the first two PCR rounds ran nine to ten cycles with TRBV1-TRBV30 forward and C-beta reverse primers. TCRdb recomputed calls from the multiplex PCR reads with MiXCR, one row per CDR3 protein. The sample yields approximately 73,000 distinct CDR3 sequences, about 64% seen once. The source material was liver tumor tissue from sampling region 4. Subset: tumor region T4, right-lateral pole. These receptor sequences come from a woman aged 60 to 75 with primary liver carcinoma and hepatitis B virus infection.

On this clonotype itself: Given the absence of the conserved phenylalanine or tryptophan at the CDR3 end, a read error is likely. The chain is built from TRBV5-4 and TRBJ2-7, with a tentative D call TRBD1 (5 bases). Trimming stripped 4 bases from V and 2 bases from J, with 13 bases between. Germline V gene sequence: CDR1 SGHNT, CDR2 YYREEE (reference sequence). This CDR3 comprises 14 residues. CDR3 sequence (DNA): TGTGCCAGCAGCGCAGGGCGAGTTCCCTACGAGCAGTACTCC. As protein: CASSAGRVPYEQYS.

Note on this clonotype: One end of the junction fails to match germline, which may point to a read error. The genes are TRBV11-2 and TRBJ1-4; possible D gene TRBD1, 6 bases. Germline CDR1 reads SGHAT; CDR2 reads FQNNGV. The CDR3 is 15 residues long. The chain's CDR3 is CASSLDGGENEQLLF. CDR3 DNA: TGTGCCAGCAGCTTAGATGGGGGCGAAAATGAACAACTGCTTTTT.

For this clonotype: Germline and junction disagree at one end, which may indicate a read error. The chain carries TRBV24-1 and TRBJ2-3; D ambiguous. Germline values: CDR1 KGHDR, CDR2 SFDVKD. The CDR3 loop spans 15 amino acids. As DNA, the CDR3 is TGTGCCACCAGTGGTTCATCCTCGAGCACAGATACACAGTATTTT. Amino acid sequence: CATSGSSSSTDTQYF.

A word on this clonotype: One end of the junction fails to match germline, which may point to a read error. The V and J genes are TRBV19 and TRBJ1-1; D call uncertain. CDR3 size: 15 residues. The germline V gene has CDR1 LNHDA and CDR2 SQIVND (reference sequence). CDR3 amino acids: CTSRSDGRANTEAFF. CDR3 bases: TGTACCAGTCGGTCGGACGGTAGGGCGAACACTGAAGCTTTCTTT.

For this clonotype: A much larger clone sits a single nucleotide away, making a read error possible. V gene TRBV28 combines with J gene TRBJ1-2; no definite D call. Trimming shortened V by 4 bases and J by 8 bases, and 14 bases separated the two germline ends. The length of the CDR3 is 13 residues. The germline CDR1 and CDR2 sequences are MDHEN and SYDVKM. CDR3 residues: CASSSVHQGGYTF. CDR3 nucleotides: TGTGCCAGCAGTTCGGTACACCAAGGGGGCTACACCTTC.

As concerns this clonotype: Sequence at one end of the junction differs from germline and may be a read error. This sequence joins TRBV4-1 and TRBJ1-6; 10 nucleotides agree with TRBD1. The V gene's germline CDR1 is MGHRA and CDR2 YSYEKL. The CDR3 is 17 amino acids. The CDR3 sequence is CASNQVLRQGAYSPLHF. DNA for the CDR3: TGCGCCAGCAACCAAGTATTGAGACAGGGGGCATATTCACCCCTCCACTTT.

This clonotype has a single count. A junction boundary mismatches the germline segment, possibly from a read error. V and J are TRBV29-1 and TRBJ2-1, with a possible D match to TRBD2 (6 bases). This CDR3 spans 12 amino acids. CDR1 SQVTM and CDR2 ANQGSEA come from the germline V gene. The CDR3 protein is CSATNSGHEQFF. The CDR3 nucleotides read TGCAGCGCTACGAATAGCGGTCATGAGCAATTCTTC.

Comments on this clonotype: Without the conserved terminal phenylalanine or tryptophan, this CDR3 likely stems from a read error. The DNA is omitted, as the CDR3 cannot be located on it reliably, and the CDR3 follows TCRdb's listing. J is TRBJ2-7 and V is TRBV10-2. The CDR3 has 11 amino acids, counting both end residues. Looked up from germline, CDR1 is WSHSY and CDR2 is SAAADI. The CDR3: CASRGSYELYI.

This clonotype showed up many times. The chain carries TRBV28 and TRBJ1-1, with a tentative D call TRBD1 (6 bases). The germline gives CDR1 MDHEN, CDR2 SYDVKM. Trimming left V 4 bases short and J 11 bases short, with 14 bases between. The CDR3 extends over 12 amino acids. This chain's CDR3 is CASSSGTPRAFF. The CDR3, as DNA: TGTGCCAGCAGTTCGGGGACACCTAGGGCTTTCTTT.

As regards this clonotype: The CDR3 does not close with the conserved phenylalanine or tryptophan, likely indicating a read error. This sequence joins TRBV10-2 and TRBJ2-1; D is uncertain. The V gene lost 3 bases and the J gene lost 10 bases, with 13 bases spanning the gap. This CDR3 comprises 13 residues. Germline V gene sequence: CDR1 WSHSY, CDR2 SAAADI. DNA for the CDR3: TGCGCCAGCAGTGACCTTCCCTTGAGGGAGCAGTTCCTC. It specifies CASSDLPLREQFL.

A single count supports this clonotype. The chain links TRBV11-2 to TRBJ2-3; D not certain. CDR1 and CDR2 (germline): SGHAT, FQNNGV. The CDR3 sequence is 14 residues long. Here the CDR3 reads CVRNLTSVRDTQYF. Here the CDR3 DNA reads TGTGTCAGGAACCTTACGAGTGTGAGGGATACGCAGTATTTT.

J is TRBJ2-7 and V is TRBV4-1, with D possibly being TRBD2 (5 bases). Germline V gives CDR1 MGHRA, CDR2 YSYEKL. The CDR3 covers 16 residues. V was shortened by 1 base and J by 2 bases, with 15 bases between the two germline ends. The CDR3 DNA is TGCGCCAGCAGCCAAGGGTATTCGGGATTCGCCTACGAGCAGTACTTC. This gives the protein CASSQGYSGFAYEQYF.

In this sample, this clonotype turned up a few times. The chain has TRBV2 and TRBJ2-1, with 8 bases that match TRBD2. The germline V gene encodes CDR1 SNHLY and CDR2 FYNNEI. V lost 9 bases and J lost 7; bases outside the gene matches: 17. This CDR3 region has 16 residues. The CDR3 DNA reads TGTGCCAGTCCTCTAATGCGGGAGGCTCTGGGGAATGAGCAGTTCTTC. It yields the protein CASPLMREALGNEQFF.

Remarks on this clonotype: This may arise from a read error, as a much more abundant clone is one base away. The chain employs TRBV29-1 and TRBJ2-5; unclear D gene. The CDR3 has 12 amino acids. CDR1 and CDR2 from the germline V gene are SQVTM and ANQGSEA. In nucleotides, the CDR3 is TGCATCGTTCCACTGGGCGTGGAGACCCAGTACTTC. Amino acid sequence: CIVPLGVETQYF.

As to this clonotype: At one end, the junction sequence differs from germline, possibly due to a read error. The J gene is TRBJ2-1, the V gene TRBV6-2 or TRBV6-3, with D possibly being TRBD2 (6 bases). The CDR3 is 14 amino acids. Germline CDR1 and CDR2: MNHEY and SVGEGT. The CDR3 bases are TGTGCGAGCAGACTCGACGGGGGTTTCAATGAGCAGTTCTTC. This translates into CASRLDGGFNEQFF.

This clonotype was seen many times. The rearrangement uses TRBV14 and TRBJ1-1; TRBD1 matches at 7 bases. J lost 3 bases, V lost 4 bases, and 8 bases had no gene match. CDR3 length: 15 amino acids. Germline-derived CDR1 and CDR2 are SGHDN and FVKESK. CDR3 nucleotide sequence: TGTGCCAGCAGCCCTCGACAGGGACTTTACACTGAAGCTTTCTTT. It codes for CASSPRQGLYTEAFF.

This clonotype occurred a few times. The chain carries TRBV7-6 and TRBJ1-1; D is ambiguous. The CDR3 length is 14 residues. Trimming removed 5 bases at V and 5 bases at J, with 15 bases between. The germline V gene has CDR1 SGHVS and CDR2 FNYEAQ. CDR3 in DNA: TGTGCCAGCAGCCCGTCGGCCCCCGGGACTGAAGCTTTCTTT. It is translated as CASSPSAPGTEAFF.

About this clonotype itself: The conserved phenylalanine or tryptophan is not found at the CDR3 terminus, so this likely reflects a read error. The chain combines TRBV6-6 with TRBJ2-1, with 7 bases aligning to TRBD2. Germline V gives CDR1 MNHNY, CDR2 SVGAGI (reference sequence). The CDR3 has 14 residues. CDR3 residues: CASIYRTSPDEQFL. In DNA, the CDR3 is TGTGCCAGCATTTACCGGACTAGTCCCGATGAGCAGTTCCTC.

As regards this clonotype: The junction departs from germline at one end; a sequencing error may be responsible. The chain has TRBV10-3 and TRBJ1-5; D is unclear. The CDR3 covers 12 residues. Germline assignment: CDR1 ENHRY and CDR2 SYGVKD. The CDR3 nucleotides are TGTGCCATCTCGACGACTAATCGGCCCCAGCATTTT. The encoded protein is CAISTTNRPQHF.

This clonotype showed up many times. V gene TRBV6-2 or TRBV6-3 combines with J gene TRBJ1-1, with D possibly TRBD1 on 6 matching bases. Looked up from germline, CDR1 is MNHEY and CDR2 is SVGEGT. The V end was cut by 4 bases, the J end by 5 bases, with 11 bases between. This CDR3 contains 13 residues. The CDR3 region has the DNA TGTGCCAGCAGTTGGCAGACAGGAACTGAAGCTTTCTTT. Its translation: CASSWQTGTEAFF.

As regards this clonotype: Lacking the conserved final phenylalanine or tryptophan, this CDR3 likely reflects a read error. No DNA is shown, since the ends of the CDR3 on it are uncertain; the CDR3 is the one TCRdb lists. The chain employs TRBV6-1 and TRBJ2-4; the D segment call TRBD1 is taken from the table without a DNA check. Germline lookup yields CDR1 MNHNS and CDR2 SASEGT. The length of the CDR3 is 16 amino acids, counting both ends. This CDR3 is CAGTEGTGGWRDIRYY.

Note on this clonotype: One junction end disagrees with the germline gene, perhaps due to a read error. The rearrangement joins TRBV11-2 to TRBJ2-3; D is perhaps TRBD2 (6 bases). The CDR3 is made up of 17 amino acids. CDR1 and CDR2 from the germline V gene are SGHAT and FQNNGV. This CDR3 is CSSSLAVGRRSTDTQYF. For the CDR3, the DNA is TGTTCCAGCAGCTTAGCGGTGGGGAGAAGGAGCACAGATACGCAGTATTTT.

Concerning this clonotype itself: The junction departs from the called germline gene at one end, perhaps through a read error. The chain combines TRBV11-3 with TRBJ2-1, with 8 bases that match TRBD2. The CDR3 sequence is 15 residues long. Germline CDR1 is SGHNT and CDR2 is YENEEA. The CDR3 here is CATSPLGSGNNKQFF. The CDR3 DNA reads TGTGCCACCAGCCCTCTGGGTAGCGGGAACAATAAGCAGTTCTTC.